The clone carrying this T cell receptor beta chain turned up a few times. What it binds is not known. These data originate in a study of post-analysis software for immune sequencing data. Overall study context: Disease trajectories encompassed relapsing-remitting, secondary progressive and progressive-relapsing multiple sclerosis.

General study findings and limits: TRBV segments more frequent in patients than in controls numbered five and included TRBV5-6, TRBV5-1 and TRBV20-1.

This CDR3 has 16 residues. Germline V gene lookup returns CDR1 MGHRA and CDR2 YSYEKL. The germline V and J ends were trimmed by 7 bases and 6 bases, with 24 bases remaining between them. Presence of unique molecular identifiers characterized the TCR beta cDNA libraries. One entry per CDR3 protein results from TCRdb running MiXCR on the PCR reads. The profile covers a few hundred thousand distinct CDR3 sequences, with less than 35% appearing a single time and roughly 13% taken by the ten largest. The genes are TRBV4-1 and TRBJ1-2; D is uncertain. Sequenced material: blood. The source of this sequence is a girl between 5 and 17 years old with multiple sclerosis. CDR3 nucleotides: TGCGCCAGCAAACCCAACGAGGCCCAGAGGGTGGATGGCTACACCTTC. Translated: CASKPNEAQRVDGYTF.